This T cell receptor beta chain was found in a study of T cell responses to AZD1222 COVID-19 vaccine. Whole-study findings and limits: Unmutated variant regions are reportedly the target of nearly half of TCRs that are spike-specific. A mostly white British donor set with more females was recruited, and clonal diversity was possibly underestimated. Rises in breadth and depth of Spike-specific TCRs came after two AZD1222 doses. Only after the peak T cell response were repertoires sampled.

Clones were sequenced by immunoSEQ multiplex PCR, and TCRdb holds only the in-frame ones, with some missing. The sample yields about 140,000 clones, 91% seen once. Note on this clone: The antigen is not known.

CDR3 length equals 14 residues. V dropped 2 bases and J dropped 6 bases, with 14 bases sitting between them. CDR1 is MNHEY, CDR2 SMNVEV, per germline (reference sequence). The material sequenced was peripheral blood, taken 28 days after the second dose of the MenACWY control vaccine. The sequence was collected from an adult who received the MenACWY meningococcal vaccine as a control. The chain links TRBV27 to TRBJ2-7, with D perhaps TRBD2 (5 bases). CDR3 DNA sequence: TGTGCCAGCAGTTTACCGGGGAATACGGGCGAGCAGTACTTC. Residues: CASSLPGNTGEQYF.